The rows below give T cell receptor beta chains drawn from one sample of a study of T cell repertoires in cytomegalovirus infection. MiXCR, run by TCRdb on the reads, gives a single entry per CDR3 protein. The repertoire holds about 530,000 distinct CDR3 sequences, with 26% as singletons. The source material was PBMCs. These receptors all come from a human donor in good health (CMV status not recorded). Some clones in this sample may be carry-over from other donors' samples. The CDR3 runs from the conserved cysteine through the conserved F or W. The D gene is left open where the match is weak. Rows may omit the clone size; those that give it use once, few, many or a size class.

v_gene,j_gene,abundance,d_gene,CDR3aa,CDR3nt
TRBV7-9,TRBJ1-4,few,TRBD1,CASREWGQGSEKLFF,TGTGCCAGCAGGGAATGGGGACAGGGTTCCGAAAAACTGTTTTTT
TRBV29-1,TRBJ2-3,.,TRBD2,CSVRTSGNTDTQYF,TGCAGCGTTCGGACTAGCGGGAATACAGATACGCAGTATTTT
TRBV6-5,TRBJ1-1,.,.,CASSYRHGQSEAFF,TGTGCCAGCAGTTACCGCCACGGACAATCCGAAGCTTTCTTT
TRBV7-9,TRBJ2-6,many,TRBD1,CASSPRGQGANVLTF,TGTGCCAGCAGCCCCAGGGGGCAAGGGGCCAACGTCCTGACTTTC
TRBV4-3,TRBJ1-5,.,TRBD1,CASSQDDRGAQPQHF,TGCGCCAGCAGCCAAGACGACAGGGGGGCTCAGCCCCAGCATTTT
TRBV7-2,TRBJ2-5,few,TRBD2,CASSLDGREGETQYF,TGTGCCAGCAGCTTAGACGGCCGGGAGGGTGAGACCCAGTACTTC
TRBV12-3/TRBV12-4,TRBJ2-2,few,.,CASSFAWGGGTRGDTGELFF,TGTGCCAGCAGTTTCGCCTGGGGAGGGGGTACACGAGGGGACACCGGGGAGCTGTTTTTT
TRBV27,TRBJ1-1,once,.,CASSNGRGWTEAFF,TGTGCCAGCAGCAACGGGAGGGGATGGACTGAAGCTTTCTTT
TRBV7-2,TRBJ2-2,many,.,CASSSAPRGRGTGELFF,TGTGCCAGCAGCTCCGCCCCCAGGGGGAGGGGGACCGGGGAGCTGTTTTTT
TRBV7-9,TRBJ2-1,few,TRBD2,CASGKWRENYNEQFF,TGTGCCAGCGGAAAATGGCGGGAGAACTACAATGAGCAGTTCTTC
TRBV19,TRBJ2-7,.,.,CASSLGVHGSEQYF,TGTGCCAGTAGTTTGGGAGTTCATGGTAGCGAGCAGTACTTC
TRBV11-3,TRBJ1-1,.,.,CASSLDTRTATAFF,TGTGCCAGCAGCTTAGATACTAGGACCGCTACGGCTTTCTTT
TRBV7-6,TRBJ2-7,.,TRBD1,CASSNGQDPYEQYF,TGTGCCAGCAGCAACGGACAGGATCCCTACGAGCAGTACTTC
TRBV7-3,TRBJ2-7,many,.,CASSLGHGAGYEQYF,TGTGCCAGCAGCTTAGGACACGGGGCGGGCTACGAGCAGTACTTC
TRBV2,TRBJ1-2,many,.,CASSEVGFEFGGYTF,TGTGCCAGCAGTGAAGTAGGGTTCGAGTTCGGTGGCTACACCTTC
TRBV20-1,TRBJ2-3,few,.,CSAPGSGQSTDTQYF,TGCAGTGCCCCCGGATCTGGCCAAAGCACAGATACGCAGTATTTT
TRBV15,TRBJ1-6,few,TRBD1,CATSRDTGGGSPLHF,TGTGCCACCAGCAGAGACACAGGGGGAGGTTCACCCCTCCACTTT
TRBV7-2,TRBJ1-3,many,.,CASSLVSTHSGNTIYF,TGTGCCAGCAGCTTAGTTTCCACACACTCTGGAAACACCATATATTTT
TRBV6-5,TRBJ1-1,.,.,CASRGRRNTEAFF,TGTGCCAGCAGGGGGCGGAGAAATACTGAAGCTTTCTTT
TRBV5-5,TRBJ2-1,few,TRBD2,CASSKTSGSDEQFF,TGTGCCAGCAGTAAGACTAGCGGGAGCGATGAGCAGTTCTTC
TRBV12-3/TRBV12-4,TRBJ1-3,many,.,CASSFGAIGNTIYF,TGTGCCAGCAGTTTCGGGGCGATTGGAAACACCATATATTTT
TRBV7-8,TRBJ1-1,many,.,CASSFTGREGNTEAFF,TGTGCCAGCAGCTTTACTGGCAGGGAGGGGAACACTGAAGCTTTCTTT
TRBV7-9,TRBJ1-1,.,.,CASRRTSEAFF,TGTGCCAGCAGGCGGACATCCGAAGCTTTCTTT
TRBV7-8,TRBJ2-3,.,.,CASSLGRASTRTDTQYF,TGTGCCAGCAGCTTAGGAAGGGCTAGCACCCGCACAGATACGCAGTATTTT
TRBV12-3/TRBV12-4,TRBJ2-3,few,.,CASSSRATDTQYF,TGTGCCAGCAGTTCTAGGGCCACAGATACGCAGTATTTT
TRBV24-1,TRBJ2-6,.,.,CATSDPDPSGANVLTF,TGTGCCACCAGTGATCCTGATCCGTCTGGGGCCAACGTCCTGACTTTC
TRBV7-3,TRBJ1-2,many,.,CASSPTQSQLFF,TGTGCCAGCAGCCCAACTCAGAGTCAATTATTCTTC
TRBV7-2,TRBJ2-7,.,.,CASSLVRSHEQYF,TGTGCCAGCAGCTTAGTACGATCGCACGAGCAGTACTTC
TRBV10-3,TRBJ1-2,once,.,CAISGEQAYGYTF,TGTGCCATCAGTGGAGAGCAGGCCTATGGCTACACCTTC
TRBV4-1,TRBJ1-4,few,.,CASGVGPPGVLDSEKLFF,TGCGCCAGCGGGGTTGGACCCCCGGGAGTTTTGGACTCTGAAAAACTGTTTTTT
TRBV7-2,TRBJ2-1,many,.,CASSLPGTYNEQFF,TGTGCCAGCAGCTTACCCGGAACCTACAATGAGCAGTTCTTC
TRBV29-1,TRBJ2-2,.,TRBD1,CSASGTGPTGELFF,TGCAGCGCTTCCGGGACAGGGCCCACCGGGGAGCTGTTTTTT
TRBV19,TRBJ2-3,.,.,CASRPYREDTQYF,TGTGCCAGTAGACCCTACAGGGAGGATACGCAGTATTTT
TRBV4-1,TRBJ1-2,few,.,CASSQRTVLNYGYTF,TGCGCCAGCAGCCAGAGGACCGTTTTAAACTATGGCTACACCTTC
TRBV4-1,TRBJ2-5,many,TRBD2,CASSLEGGLEETQYF,TGCGCCAGCAGCCTAGAGGGAGGGTTGGAAGAGACCCAGTACTTC
TRBV20-1,TRBJ2-7,once,.,CSARENHEQYF,TGCAGTGCTAGAGAAAACCACGAGCAGTACTTC
TRBV29-1,TRBJ2-4,.,.,CSVEGGTKNIQYF,TGCAGCGTTGAAGGCGGGACAAAAAACATTCAGTACTTC
TRBV7-2,TRBJ2-5,many,TRBD2,CASSSLSGRQETQYF,TGTGCCAGCAGCTCACTTAGCGGGAGGCAAGAGACCCAGTACTTC
TRBV7-9,TRBJ2-3,.,.,CASSEDGWRAGTDTQYF,TGTGCCAGCAGTGAAGACGGGTGGAGAGCGGGCACAGATACGCAGTATTTT
TRBV27,TRBJ1-1,.,.,CASSFQGLKNEAFF,TGTGCCAGCAGTTTTCAGGGTTTGAAGAACGAAGCTTTCTTT